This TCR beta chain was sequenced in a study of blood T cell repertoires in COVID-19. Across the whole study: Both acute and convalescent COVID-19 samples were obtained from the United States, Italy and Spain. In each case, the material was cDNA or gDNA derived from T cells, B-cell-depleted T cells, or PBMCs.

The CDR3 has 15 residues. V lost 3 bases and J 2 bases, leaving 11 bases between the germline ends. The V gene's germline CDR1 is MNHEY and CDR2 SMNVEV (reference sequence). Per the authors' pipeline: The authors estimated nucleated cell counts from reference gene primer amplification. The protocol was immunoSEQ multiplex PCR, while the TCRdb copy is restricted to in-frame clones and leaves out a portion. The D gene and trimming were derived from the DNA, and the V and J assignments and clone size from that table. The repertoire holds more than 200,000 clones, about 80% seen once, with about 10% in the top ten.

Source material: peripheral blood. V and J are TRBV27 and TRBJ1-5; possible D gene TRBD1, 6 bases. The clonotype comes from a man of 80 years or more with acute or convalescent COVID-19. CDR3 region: CASSFWGQGNQPQHF. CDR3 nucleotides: TGTGCCAGCAGTTTCTGGGGGCAAGGCAATCAGCCCCAGCATTTT.